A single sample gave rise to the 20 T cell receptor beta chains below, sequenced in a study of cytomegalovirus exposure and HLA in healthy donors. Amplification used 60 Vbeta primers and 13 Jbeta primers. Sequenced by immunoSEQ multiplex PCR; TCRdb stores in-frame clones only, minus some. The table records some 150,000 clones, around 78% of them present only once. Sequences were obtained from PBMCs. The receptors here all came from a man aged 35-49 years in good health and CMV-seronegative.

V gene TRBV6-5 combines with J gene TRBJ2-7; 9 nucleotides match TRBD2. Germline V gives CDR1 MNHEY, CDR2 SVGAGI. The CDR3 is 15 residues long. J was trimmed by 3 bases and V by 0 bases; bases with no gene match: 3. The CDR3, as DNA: TGTGCCAGCAGTTACTCAGGCGGGGGGGACTACGAGCAGTACTTC. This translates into CASSYSGGGDYEQYF.

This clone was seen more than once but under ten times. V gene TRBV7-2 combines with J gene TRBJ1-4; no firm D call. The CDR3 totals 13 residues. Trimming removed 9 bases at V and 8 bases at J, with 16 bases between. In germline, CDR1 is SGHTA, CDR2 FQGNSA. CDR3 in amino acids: CASSRQASEKLFF. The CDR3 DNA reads TGTGCCAGTAGCCGGCAGGCTTCGGAAAAACTGTTTTTT.

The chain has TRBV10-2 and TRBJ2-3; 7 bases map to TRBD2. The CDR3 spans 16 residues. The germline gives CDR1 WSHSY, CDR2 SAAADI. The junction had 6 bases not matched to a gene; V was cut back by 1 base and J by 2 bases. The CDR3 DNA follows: TGCGCCAGCAGTGAGTTGAGGGCGGGGGACACAGATACGCAGTATTTT. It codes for CASSELRAGDTDTQYF.

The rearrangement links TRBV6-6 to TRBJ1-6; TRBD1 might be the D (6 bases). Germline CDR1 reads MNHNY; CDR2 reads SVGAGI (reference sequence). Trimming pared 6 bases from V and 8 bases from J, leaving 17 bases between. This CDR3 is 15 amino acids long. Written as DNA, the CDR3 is TGTGCCAGCAGACACTGGGGGGGCTTTGATTCACCCCTCCACTTT. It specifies CASRHWGGFDSPLHF.

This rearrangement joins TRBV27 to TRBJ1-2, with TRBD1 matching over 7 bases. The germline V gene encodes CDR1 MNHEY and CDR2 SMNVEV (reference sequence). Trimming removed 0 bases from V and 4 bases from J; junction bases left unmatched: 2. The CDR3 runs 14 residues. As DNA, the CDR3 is TGTGCCAGCAGTTTATCAAGGGGGCTCTATGGCTACACCTTC. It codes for CASSLSRGLYGYTF.

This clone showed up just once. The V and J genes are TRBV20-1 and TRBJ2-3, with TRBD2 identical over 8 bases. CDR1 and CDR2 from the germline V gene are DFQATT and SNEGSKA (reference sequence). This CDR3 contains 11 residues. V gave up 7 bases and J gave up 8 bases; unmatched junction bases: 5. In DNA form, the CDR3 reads TGCAGTGGCCGTAGCGGGGCTACGCAGTATTTT. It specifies CSGRSGATQYF.

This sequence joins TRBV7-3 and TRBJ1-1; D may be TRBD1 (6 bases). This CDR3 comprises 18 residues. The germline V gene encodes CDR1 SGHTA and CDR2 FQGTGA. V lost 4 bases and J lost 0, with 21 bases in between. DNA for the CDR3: TGTGCCAGCAGCTCCCGGGGGGGGGCAGAATCTCTGAACACTGAAGCTTTCTTT. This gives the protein CASSSRGGAESLNTEAFF.

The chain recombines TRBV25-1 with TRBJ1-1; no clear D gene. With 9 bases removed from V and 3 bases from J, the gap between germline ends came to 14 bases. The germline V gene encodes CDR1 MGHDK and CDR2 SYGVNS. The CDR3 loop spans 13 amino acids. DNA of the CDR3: TGTGCCAGTTCCCGCGAGGGTTACACTGAAGCTTTCTTT. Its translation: CASSREGYTEAFF.

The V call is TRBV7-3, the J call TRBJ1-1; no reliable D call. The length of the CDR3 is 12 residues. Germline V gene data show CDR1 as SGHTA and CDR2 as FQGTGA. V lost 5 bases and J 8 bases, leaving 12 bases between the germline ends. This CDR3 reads CASSLRTGEAFF. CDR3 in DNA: TGTGCCAGCAGCCTTCGGACGGGGGAAGCTTTCTTT.

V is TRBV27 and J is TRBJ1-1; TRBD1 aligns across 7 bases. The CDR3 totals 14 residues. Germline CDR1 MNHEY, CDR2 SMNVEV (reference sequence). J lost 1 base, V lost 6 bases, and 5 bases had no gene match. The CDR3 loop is CASSLRQGNTEAFF. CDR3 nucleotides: TGTGCCAGCAGCCTCAGACAGGGGAACACTGAAGCTTTCTTT.

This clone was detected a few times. The CDR3 nucleotides read TGCGCCAGCAGCTTGGGGGGGGGACAGGGAGGGACTGAAGCTTTCTTT. Protein: CASSLGGGQGGTEAFF. The chain uses TRBV5-1 and TRBJ1-1, with 9 bases that match TRBD1. The CDR3 is 16 residues long. Per the germline V gene, CDR1 is SGHRS and CDR2 is YFSETQ. The V and J ends lost 0 bases and 5 bases, in that order; junction bases with no gene match: 8.

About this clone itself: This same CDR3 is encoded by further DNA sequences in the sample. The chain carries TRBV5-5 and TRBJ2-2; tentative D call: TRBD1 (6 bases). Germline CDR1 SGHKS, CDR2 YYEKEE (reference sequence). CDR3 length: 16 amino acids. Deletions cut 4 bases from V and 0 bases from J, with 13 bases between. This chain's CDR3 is CASSVPGQPNTGELFF. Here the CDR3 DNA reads TGTGCCAGCAGCGTGCCGGGACAACCGAACACCGGGGAGCTGTTTTTT.

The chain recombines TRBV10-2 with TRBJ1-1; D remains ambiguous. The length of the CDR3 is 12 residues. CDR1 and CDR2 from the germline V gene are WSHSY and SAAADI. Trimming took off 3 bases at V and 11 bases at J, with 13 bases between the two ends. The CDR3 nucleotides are TGCGCCAGCAGTGATATCTGGAGTAAGGCTTTCTTT. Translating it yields CASSDIWSKAFF.

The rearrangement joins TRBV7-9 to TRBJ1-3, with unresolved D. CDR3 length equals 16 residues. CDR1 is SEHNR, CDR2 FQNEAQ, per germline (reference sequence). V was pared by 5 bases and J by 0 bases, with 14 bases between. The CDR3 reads CASSRSGPISGNTIYF. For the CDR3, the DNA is TGTGCCAGCAGCCGTTCAGGCCCCATCTCTGGAAACACCATATATTTT.

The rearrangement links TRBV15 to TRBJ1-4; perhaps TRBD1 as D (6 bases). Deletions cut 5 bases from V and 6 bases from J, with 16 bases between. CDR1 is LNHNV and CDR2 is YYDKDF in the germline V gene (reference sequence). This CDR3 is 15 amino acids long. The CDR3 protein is CATSFSGQIDEKLFF. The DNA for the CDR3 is TGTGCCACCAGCTTCTCCGGACAGATTGATGAAAAACTGTTTTTT.

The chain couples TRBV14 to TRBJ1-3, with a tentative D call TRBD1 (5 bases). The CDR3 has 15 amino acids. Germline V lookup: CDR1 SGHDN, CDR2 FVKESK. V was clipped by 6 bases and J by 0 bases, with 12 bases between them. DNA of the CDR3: TGTGCCAGCAGAGCCAGTCAGGGCTCTGGAAACACCATATATTTT. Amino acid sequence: CASRASQGSGNTIYF.

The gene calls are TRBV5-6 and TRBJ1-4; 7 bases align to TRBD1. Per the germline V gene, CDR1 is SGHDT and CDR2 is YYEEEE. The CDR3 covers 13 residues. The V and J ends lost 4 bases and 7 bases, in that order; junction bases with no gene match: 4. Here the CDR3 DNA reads TGTGCCAGCAGCATCCAGGGGGGTGAAAAACTGTTTTTT. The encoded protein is CASSIQGGEKLFF.

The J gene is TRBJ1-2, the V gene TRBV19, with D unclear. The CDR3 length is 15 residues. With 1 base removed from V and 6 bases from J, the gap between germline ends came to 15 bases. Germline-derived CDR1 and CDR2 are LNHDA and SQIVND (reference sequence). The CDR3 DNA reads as TGTGCCAGTAGTATAGCGAAGAACGGTTTAAATGGCTACACCTTC. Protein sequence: CASSIAKNGLNGYTF. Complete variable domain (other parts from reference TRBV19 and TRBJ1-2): DGGITQSPKYLFRKEGQNVTLSCEQNLNHDAMYWYRQDPGQGLRLIYYSQIVNDFQKGDIAEGYSVSREKKESFPLTVTSAQKNPTAFYLCASSIAKNGLNGYTFGSGTRLTVV.

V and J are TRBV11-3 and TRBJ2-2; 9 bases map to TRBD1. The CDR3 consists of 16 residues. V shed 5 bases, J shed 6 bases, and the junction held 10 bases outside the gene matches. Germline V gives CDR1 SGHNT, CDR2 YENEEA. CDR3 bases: TGTGCCAGCAGCATCCCCGGGACAGGGTTCCCCGGGGAGCTGTTTTTT. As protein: CASSIPGTGFPGELFF.

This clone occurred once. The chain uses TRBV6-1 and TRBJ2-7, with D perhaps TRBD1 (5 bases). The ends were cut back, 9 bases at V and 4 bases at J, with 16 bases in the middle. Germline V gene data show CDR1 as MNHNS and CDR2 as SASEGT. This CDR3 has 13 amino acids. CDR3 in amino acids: CASGGQGRYEQYF. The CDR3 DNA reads TGTGCCAGTGGTGGGCAGGGAAGGTACGAGCAGTACTTC.